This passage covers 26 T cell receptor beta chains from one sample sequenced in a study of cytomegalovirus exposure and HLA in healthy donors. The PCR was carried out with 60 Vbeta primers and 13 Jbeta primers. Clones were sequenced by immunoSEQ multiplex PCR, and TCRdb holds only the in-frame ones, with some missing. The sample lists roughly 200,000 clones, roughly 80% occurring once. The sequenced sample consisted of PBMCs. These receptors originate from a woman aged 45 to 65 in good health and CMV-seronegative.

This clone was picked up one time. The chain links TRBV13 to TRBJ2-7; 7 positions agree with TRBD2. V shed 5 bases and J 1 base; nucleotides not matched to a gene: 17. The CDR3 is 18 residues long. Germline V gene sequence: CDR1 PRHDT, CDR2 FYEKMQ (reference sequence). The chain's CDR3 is CASSQYSALTSPSYEQYF. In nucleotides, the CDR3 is TGTGCCAGCAGCCAATATTCCGCCCTGACTAGCCCTTCCTACGAGCAGTACTTC.

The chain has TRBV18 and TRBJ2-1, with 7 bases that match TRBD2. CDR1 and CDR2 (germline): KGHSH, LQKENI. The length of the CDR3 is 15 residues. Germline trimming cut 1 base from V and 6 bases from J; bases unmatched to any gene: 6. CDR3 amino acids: CASSPQRGPGNEQFF. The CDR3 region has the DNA TGTGCCAGCTCACCACAGCGGGGCCCCGGCAATGAGCAGTTCTTC.

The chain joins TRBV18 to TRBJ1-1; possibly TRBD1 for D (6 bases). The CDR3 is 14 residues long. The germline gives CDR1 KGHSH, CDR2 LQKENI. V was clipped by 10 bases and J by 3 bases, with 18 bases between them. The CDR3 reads CATLSNGGDTEAFF. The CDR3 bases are TGTGCCACTCTCTCCAATGGGGGCGACACTGAAGCTTTCTTT. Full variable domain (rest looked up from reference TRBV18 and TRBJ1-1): NAGVMQNPRHLVRRRGQEARLRCSPMKGHSHVYWYRQLPEEGLKFMVYLQKENIIDESGMPKERFSAEFPKEGPSILRIQQVVRGDSAAYFCATLSNGGDTEAFFGQGTRLTVV.

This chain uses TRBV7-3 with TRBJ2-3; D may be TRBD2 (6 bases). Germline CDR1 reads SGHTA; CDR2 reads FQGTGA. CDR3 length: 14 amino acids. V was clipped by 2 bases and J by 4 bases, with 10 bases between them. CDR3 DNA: TGTGCCAGCAGCTTACGCGGGGCAGCAGATACGCAGTATTTT. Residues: CASSLRGAADTQYF.

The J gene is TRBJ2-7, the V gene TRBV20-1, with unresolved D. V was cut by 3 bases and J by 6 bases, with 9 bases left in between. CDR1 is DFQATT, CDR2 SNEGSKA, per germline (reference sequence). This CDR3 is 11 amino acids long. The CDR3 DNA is TGCAGTGCTAGTCCCCTTTCCGAGCAGTACTTC. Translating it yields CSASPLSEQYF.

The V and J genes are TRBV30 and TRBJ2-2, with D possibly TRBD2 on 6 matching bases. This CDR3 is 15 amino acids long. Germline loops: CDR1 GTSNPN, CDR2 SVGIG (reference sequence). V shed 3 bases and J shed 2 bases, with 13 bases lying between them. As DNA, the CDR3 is TGTGCCTGGAGGCGGTTGGGAGGAAACACCGGGGAGCTGTTTTTT. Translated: CAWRRLGGNTGELFF. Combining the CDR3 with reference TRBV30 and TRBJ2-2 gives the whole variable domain SQTIHQWPATLVQPVGSPLSLECTVEGTSNPNLYWYRQAAGRGLQLLFYSVGIGQISSEVPQNLSASRPQDRQFILSSKKLLLSDSGFYLCAWRRLGGNTGELFFGEGSRLTVL.

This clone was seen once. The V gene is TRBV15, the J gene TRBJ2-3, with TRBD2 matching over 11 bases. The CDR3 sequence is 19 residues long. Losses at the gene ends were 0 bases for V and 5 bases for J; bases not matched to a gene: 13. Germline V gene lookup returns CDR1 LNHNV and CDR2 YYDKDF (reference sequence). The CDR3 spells CATSRDRVSGGAVRDTQYF. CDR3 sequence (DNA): TGTGCCACCAGCAGAGATAGGGTTAGCGGGGGGGCCGTCAGAGATACGCAGTATTTT.

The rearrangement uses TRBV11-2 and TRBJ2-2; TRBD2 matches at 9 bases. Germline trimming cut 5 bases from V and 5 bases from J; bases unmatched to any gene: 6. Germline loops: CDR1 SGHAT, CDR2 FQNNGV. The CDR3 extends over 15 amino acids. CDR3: CASSGSGRATGELFF. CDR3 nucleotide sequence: TGTGCCAGCAGCGGTAGCGGGAGAGCAACCGGGGAGCTGTTTTTT.

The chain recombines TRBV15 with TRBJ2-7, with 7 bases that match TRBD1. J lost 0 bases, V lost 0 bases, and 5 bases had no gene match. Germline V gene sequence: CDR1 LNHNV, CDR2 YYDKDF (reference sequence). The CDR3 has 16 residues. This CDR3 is CATSRDMAGGSYEQYF. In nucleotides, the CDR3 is TGTGCCACCAGCAGAGATATGGCAGGGGGCTCCTACGAGCAGTACTTC.

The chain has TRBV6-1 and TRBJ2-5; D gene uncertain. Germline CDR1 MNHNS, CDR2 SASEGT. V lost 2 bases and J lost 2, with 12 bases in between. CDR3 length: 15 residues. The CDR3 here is CASSEQATWQETQYF. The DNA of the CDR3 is TGTGCCAGCAGTGAACAGGCTACTTGGCAAGAGACCCAGTACTTC.

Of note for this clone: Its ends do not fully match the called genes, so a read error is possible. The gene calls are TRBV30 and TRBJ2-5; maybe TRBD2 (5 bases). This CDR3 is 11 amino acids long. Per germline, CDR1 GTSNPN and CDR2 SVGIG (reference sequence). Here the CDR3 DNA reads TGCTCCTCGGGATTAGGAGAGACCCAGTACTTC. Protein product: CSSGLGETQYF.

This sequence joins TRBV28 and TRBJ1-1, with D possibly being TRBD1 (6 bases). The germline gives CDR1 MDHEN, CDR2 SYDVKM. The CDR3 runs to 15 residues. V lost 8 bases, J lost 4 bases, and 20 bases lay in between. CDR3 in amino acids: CASGTPDRSSTEAFF. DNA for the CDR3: TGTGCCAGCGGTACTCCTGACAGGTCGAGCACTGAAGCTTTCTTT. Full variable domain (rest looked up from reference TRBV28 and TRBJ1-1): DVKVTQSSRYLVKRTGEKVFLECVQDMDHENMFWYRQDPGLGLRLIYFSYDVKMKEKGDIPEGYSVSREKKERFSLILESASTNQTSMYLCASGTPDRSSTEAFFGQGTRLTVV.

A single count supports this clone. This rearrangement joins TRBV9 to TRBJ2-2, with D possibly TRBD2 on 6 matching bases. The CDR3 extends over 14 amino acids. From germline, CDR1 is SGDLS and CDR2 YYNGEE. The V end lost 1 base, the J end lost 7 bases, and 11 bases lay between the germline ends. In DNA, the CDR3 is TGTGCCAGCAGCGTACTTATGGGAGGCGGGGAGCTGTTTTTT. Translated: CASSVLMGGGELFF.

CDR3 bases: TGTGCCACCGGCTACGGCGGGACTAGCGGGAGGCCGGGGAATGAGCAGTTCTTC. Residues: CATGYGGTSGRPGNEQFF. This chain links TRBV27 with TRBJ2-1; 15 bases line up with TRBD2. Germline values: CDR1 MNHEY, CDR2 SMNVEV (reference sequence). CDR3 length: 18 amino acids. Unmatched junction bases numbered 17, after V lost 10 bases and J lost 7 bases.

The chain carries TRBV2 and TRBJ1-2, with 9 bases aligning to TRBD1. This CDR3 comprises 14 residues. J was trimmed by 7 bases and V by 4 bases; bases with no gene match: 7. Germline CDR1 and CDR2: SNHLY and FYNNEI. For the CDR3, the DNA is TGTGCCAGCAGTGGGGGACAGGGTATCGGTGGCTACACCTTC. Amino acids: CASSGGQGIGGYTF. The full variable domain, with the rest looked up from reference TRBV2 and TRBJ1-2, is EPEVTQTPSHQVTQMGQEVILRCVPISNHLYFYWYRQILGQKVEFLVSFYNNEISEKSEIFDDQFSVERPDGSNFTLKIRSTKLEDSAMYFCASSGGQGIGGYTFGSGTRLTVV.

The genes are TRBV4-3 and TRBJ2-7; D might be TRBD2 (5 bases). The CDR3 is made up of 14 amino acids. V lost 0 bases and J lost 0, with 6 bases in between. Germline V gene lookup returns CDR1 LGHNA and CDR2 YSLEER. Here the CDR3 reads CASSQDRGSYEQYF. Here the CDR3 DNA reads TGCGCCAGCAGCCAAGATCGGGGCTCCTACGAGCAGTACTTC.

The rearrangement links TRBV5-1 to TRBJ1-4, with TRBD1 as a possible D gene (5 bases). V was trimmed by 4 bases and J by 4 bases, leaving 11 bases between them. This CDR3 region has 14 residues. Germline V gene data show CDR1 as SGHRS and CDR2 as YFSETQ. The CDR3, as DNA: TGCGCCAGCAGCCGTGACAGCCTTAATGAAAAACTGTTTTTT. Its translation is CASSRDSLNEKLFF.

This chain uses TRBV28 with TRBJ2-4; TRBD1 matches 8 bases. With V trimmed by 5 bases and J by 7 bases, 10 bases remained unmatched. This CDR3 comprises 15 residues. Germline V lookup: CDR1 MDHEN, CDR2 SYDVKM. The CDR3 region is CASSPNMRTGNIQYF. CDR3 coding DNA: TGTGCCAGCAGTCCAAACATGAGGACAGGGAACATTCAGTACTTC.

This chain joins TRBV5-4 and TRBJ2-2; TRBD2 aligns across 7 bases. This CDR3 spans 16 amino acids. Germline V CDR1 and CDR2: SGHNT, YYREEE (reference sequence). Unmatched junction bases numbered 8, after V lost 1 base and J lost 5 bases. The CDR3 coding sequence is TGTGCCAGCAGCTTGTATGTGGGAGGGTCGACCGGGGAGCTGTTTTTT. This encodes CASSLYVGGSTGELFF.

This CDR3 reads CASSVAPSNQPQHF. The CDR3 DNA is TGTGCCAGTAGTGTGGCACCAAGCAATCAGCCCCAGCATTTT. This chain joins TRBV19 and TRBJ1-5; unclear D gene. There are 14 residues in the CDR3. V was cut by 5 bases and J by 1 base, with 9 bases left in between. The germline gives CDR1 LNHDA, CDR2 SQIVND (reference sequence).

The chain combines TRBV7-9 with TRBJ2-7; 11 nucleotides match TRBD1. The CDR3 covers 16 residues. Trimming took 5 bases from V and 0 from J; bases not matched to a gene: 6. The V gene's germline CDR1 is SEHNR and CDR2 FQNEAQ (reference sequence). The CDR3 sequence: CASSPMGTGGSYEQYF. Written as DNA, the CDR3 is TGTGCCAGCAGCCCAATGGGGACAGGGGGCTCCTACGAGCAGTACTTC.

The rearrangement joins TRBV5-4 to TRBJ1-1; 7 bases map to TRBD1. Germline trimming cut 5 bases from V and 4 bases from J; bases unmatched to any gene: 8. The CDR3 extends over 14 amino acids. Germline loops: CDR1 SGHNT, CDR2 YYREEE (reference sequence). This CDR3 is CASSQRGRSTEAFF. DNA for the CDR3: TGTGCCAGCAGTCAAAGGGGGCGCAGCACTGAAGCTTTCTTT.

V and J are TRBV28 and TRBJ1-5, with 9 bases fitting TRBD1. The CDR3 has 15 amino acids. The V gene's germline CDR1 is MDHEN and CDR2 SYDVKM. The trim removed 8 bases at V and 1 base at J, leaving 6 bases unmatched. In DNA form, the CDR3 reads TGTGCCAGCTACAGGGGGCGCTGGAGCAATCAGCCCCAGCATTTT. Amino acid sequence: CASYRGRWSNQPQHF.

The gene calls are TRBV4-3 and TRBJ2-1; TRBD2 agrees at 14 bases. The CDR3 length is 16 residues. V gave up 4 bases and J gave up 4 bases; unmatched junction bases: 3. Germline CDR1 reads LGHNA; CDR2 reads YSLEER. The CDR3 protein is CASSPGTSGGYNEQFF. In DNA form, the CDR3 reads TGCGCCAGCAGCCCTGGGACTAGCGGGGGATACAATGAGCAGTTCTTC.

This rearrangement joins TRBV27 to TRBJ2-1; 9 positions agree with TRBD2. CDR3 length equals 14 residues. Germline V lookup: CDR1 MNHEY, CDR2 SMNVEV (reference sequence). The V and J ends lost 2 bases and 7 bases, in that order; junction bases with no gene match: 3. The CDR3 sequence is CASSLPGLANEQFF. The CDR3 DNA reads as TGTGCCAGCAGTTTACCAGGACTAGCGAATGAGCAGTTCTTC.

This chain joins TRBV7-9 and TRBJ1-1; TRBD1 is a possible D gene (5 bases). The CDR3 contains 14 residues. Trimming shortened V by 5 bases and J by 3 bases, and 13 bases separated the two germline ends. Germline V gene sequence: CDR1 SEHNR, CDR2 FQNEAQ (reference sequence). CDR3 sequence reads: CASSPLGGDTEAFF. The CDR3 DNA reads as TGTGCCAGCAGCCCCCTCGGGGGGGACACTGAAGCTTTCTTT. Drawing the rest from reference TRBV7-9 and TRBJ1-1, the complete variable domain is DTGVSQNPRHKITKRGQNVTFRCDPISEHNRLYWYRQTLGQGPEFLTYFQNEAQLEKSRLLSDRFSAERPKGSFSTLEIQRTEQGDSAMYLCASSPLGGDTEAFFGQGTRLTVV.